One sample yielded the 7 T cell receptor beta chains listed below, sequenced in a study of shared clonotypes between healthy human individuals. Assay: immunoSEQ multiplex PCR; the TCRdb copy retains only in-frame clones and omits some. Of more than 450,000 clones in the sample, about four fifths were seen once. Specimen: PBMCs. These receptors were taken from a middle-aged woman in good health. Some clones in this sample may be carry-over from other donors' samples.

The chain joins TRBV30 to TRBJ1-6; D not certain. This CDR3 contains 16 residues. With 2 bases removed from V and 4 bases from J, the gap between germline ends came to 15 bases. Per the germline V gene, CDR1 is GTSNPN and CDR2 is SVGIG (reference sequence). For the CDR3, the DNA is TGTGCCTGGAGTCCGCGAGGTGTCGGATATAATTCACCCCTCCACTTT. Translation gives CAWSPRGVGYNSPLHF. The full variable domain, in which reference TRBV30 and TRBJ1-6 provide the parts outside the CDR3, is SQTIHQWPATLVQPVGSPLSLECTVEGTSNPNLYWYRQAAGRGLQLLFYSVGIGQISSEVPQNLSASRPQDRQFILSSKKLLLSDSGFYLCAWSPRGVGYNSPLHFGNGTRLTVT.

CDR3 sequence reads: CAISESEGQQYF. The CDR3, as DNA: TGTGCCATCAGTGAGTCGGAAGGGCAGCAGTACTTC. The rearrangement links TRBV10-3 to TRBJ2-7; D unclear. The germline gives CDR1 ENHRY, CDR2 SYGVKD. The CDR3 covers 12 residues. Trimming took 0 bases from V and 8 from J, leaving 8 bases between them.

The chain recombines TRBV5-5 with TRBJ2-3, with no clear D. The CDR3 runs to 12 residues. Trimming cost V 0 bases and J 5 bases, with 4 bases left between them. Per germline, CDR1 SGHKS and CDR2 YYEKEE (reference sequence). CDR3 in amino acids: CASSLGGDTQYF. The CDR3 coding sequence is TGTGCCAGCAGCTTGGGGGGAGATACGCAGTATTTT.

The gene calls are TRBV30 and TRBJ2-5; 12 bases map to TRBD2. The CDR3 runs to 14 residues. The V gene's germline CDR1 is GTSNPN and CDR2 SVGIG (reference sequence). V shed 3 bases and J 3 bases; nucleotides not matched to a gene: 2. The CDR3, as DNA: TGTGCCTGGAGGAGACTAGCGGGGGAAGAGACCCAGTACTTC. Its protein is CAWRRLAGEETQYF.

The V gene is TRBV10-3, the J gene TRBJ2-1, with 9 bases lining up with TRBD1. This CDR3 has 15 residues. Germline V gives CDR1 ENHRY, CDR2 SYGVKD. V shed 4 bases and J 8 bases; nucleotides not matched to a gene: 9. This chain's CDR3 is CAISAGDRVLDEQFF. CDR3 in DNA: TGTGCCATCAGTGCGGGGGACAGGGTCTTGGATGAGCAGTTCTTC.

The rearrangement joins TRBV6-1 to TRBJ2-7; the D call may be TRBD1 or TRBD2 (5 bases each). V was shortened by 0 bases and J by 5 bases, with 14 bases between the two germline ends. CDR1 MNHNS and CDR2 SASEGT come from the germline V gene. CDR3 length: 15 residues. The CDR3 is CASSEAGRQLDEQYF. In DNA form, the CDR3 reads TGTGCCAGCAGTGAAGCGGGGAGACAGCTAGACGAGCAGTACTTC.

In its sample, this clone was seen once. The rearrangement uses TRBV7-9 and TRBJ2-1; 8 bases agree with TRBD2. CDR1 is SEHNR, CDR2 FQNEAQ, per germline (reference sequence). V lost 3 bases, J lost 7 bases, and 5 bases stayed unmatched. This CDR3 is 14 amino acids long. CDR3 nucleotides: TGTGCCAGCAGCTTGAGCGGGAGTGAAAATGAGCAGTTCTTC. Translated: CASSLSGSENEQFF.